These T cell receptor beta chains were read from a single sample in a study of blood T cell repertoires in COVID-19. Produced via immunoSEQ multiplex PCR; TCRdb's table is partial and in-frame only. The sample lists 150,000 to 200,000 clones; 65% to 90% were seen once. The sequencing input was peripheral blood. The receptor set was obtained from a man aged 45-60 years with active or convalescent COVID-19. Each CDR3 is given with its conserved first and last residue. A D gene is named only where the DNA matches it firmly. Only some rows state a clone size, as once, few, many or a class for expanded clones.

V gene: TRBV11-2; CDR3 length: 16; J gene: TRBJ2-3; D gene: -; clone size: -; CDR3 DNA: TGTGCCAGCAGCTTAGGGGGGCTAGCGGTACCTGATACGCAGTATTTT; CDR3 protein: CASSLGGLAVPDTQYF
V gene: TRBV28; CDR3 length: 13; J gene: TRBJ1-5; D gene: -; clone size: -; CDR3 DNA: TGTGCCAGCCGGGACATTAGCAATCAGCCCCAGCATTTT; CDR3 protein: CASRDISNQPQHF
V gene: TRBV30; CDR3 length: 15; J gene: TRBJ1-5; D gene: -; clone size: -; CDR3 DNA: TGTGCCTGGAGTAATGGACAGTATAGCAATCAGCCCCAGCATTTT; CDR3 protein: CAWSNGQYSNQPQHF
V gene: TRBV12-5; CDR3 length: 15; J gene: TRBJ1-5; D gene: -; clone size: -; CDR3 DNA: TGTGCTAGTGGTTTGTTAGTGGAGGGGAGCCAGCCCCAGCATTTT; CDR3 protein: CASGLLVEGSQPQHF
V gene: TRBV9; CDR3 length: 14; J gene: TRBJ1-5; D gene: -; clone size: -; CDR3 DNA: TGTGCCAGCAGCTCAATTCCAGGTAATCAGCCCCAGCATTTT; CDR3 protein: CASSSIPGNQPQHF
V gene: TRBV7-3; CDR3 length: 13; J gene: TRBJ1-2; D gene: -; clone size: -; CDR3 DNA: TGTGCCAGCAGCTTAAATGTAGGGGGAGGGTACACCTTC; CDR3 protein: CASSLNVGGGYTF
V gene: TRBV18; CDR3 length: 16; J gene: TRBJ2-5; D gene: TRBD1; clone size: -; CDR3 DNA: TGTGCCAGCTCACCACCTGGACAGGGAATATCGGAGACCCAGTACTTC; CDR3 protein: CASSPPGQGISETQYF
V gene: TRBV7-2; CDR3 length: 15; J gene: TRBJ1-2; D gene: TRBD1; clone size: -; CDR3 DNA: TGTGCCAGCAGCCTAACGGGGACAGCCTCCTATGGCTACACCTTC; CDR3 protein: CASSLTGTASYGYTF
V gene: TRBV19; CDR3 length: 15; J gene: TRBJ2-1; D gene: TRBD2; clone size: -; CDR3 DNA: TGTGCCAGTAGTGCCGGGACTAGCACGGTTCGGGAGCAGTTCTTC; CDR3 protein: CASSAGTSTVREQFF
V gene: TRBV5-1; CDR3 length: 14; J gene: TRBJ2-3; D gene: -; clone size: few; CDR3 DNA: TGCGCCAGCAGCGTAAGGACAGAGGGAGATACGCAGTATTTT; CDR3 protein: CASSVRTEGDTQYF
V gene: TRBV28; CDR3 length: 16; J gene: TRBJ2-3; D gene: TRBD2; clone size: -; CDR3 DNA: TGTGCCAGCAGTCCCCGGGACTACCGGAGAAGAGATACGCAGTATTTT; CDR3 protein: CASSPRDYRRRDTQYF
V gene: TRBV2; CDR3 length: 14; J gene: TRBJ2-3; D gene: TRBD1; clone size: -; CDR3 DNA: TGTGCCAGCAAGGACCGGGACAGGGGCGATACGCAGTATTTT; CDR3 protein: CASKDRDRGDTQYF
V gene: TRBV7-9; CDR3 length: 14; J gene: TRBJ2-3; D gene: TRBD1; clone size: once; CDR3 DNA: TGTGCCAGCAGCATAACAGGGGACACAGATACGCAGTATTTT; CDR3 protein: CASSITGDTDTQYF
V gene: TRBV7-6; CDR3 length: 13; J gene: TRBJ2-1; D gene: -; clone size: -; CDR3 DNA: TGTGCCAGCAGCAAAGGGGCAGGCAATGAGCAGTTCTTC; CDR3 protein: CASSKGAGNEQFF
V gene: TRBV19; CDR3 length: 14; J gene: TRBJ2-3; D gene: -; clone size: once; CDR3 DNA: TGTGCCAGTAGTATAGCGGTAGCACAAGATACGCAGTATTTT; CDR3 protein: CASSIAVAQDTQYF
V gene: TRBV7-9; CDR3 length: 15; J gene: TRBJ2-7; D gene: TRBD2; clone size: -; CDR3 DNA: TGTGCCAGCAGCAGAACTAGCGGGAGGAAGTACGAGCAGTACTTC; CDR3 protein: CASSRTSGRKYEQYF
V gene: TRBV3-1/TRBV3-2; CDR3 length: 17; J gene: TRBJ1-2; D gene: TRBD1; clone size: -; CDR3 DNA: TGTGCCAGCAGCCCGACGGGACAGGGATCCTACAACTATGGCTACACCTTC; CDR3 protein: CASSPTGQGSYNYGYTF
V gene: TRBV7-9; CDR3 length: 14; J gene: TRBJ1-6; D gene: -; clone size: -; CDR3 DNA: TGTGCCAGCAACGGTGCCTCCTATAATTCACCCCTCCACTTT; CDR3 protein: CASNGASYNSPLHF
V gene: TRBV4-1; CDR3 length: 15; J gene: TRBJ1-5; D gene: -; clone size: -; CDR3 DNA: TGCGCCAGCAGCCAAGGAAGTTGGGCAGATCAGCCCCAGCATTTT; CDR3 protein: CASSQGSWADQPQHF
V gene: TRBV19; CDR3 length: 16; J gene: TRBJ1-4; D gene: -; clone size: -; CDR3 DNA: TGTGCCAGTAGTGAGCTATGGGCAGCAACTAATGAAAAACTGTTTTTT; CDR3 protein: CASSELWAATNEKLFF
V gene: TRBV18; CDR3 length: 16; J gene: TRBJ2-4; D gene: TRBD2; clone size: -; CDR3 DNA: TGTGCCAGCTCACCTGGACTAGCGGTAGCCAAAAACATTCAGTACTTC; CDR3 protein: CASSPGLAVAKNIQYF
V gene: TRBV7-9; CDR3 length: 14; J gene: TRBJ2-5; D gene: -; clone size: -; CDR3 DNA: TGTGCCAGCAGCCCCCCGGTGAGGTTAGAGACCCAGTACTTC; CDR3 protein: CASSPPVRLETQYF
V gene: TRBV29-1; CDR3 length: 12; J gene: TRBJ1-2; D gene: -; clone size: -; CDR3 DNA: TGCAGCGTTGATTGGGGCGGCTATGGCTACACCTTC; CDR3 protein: CSVDWGGYGYTF
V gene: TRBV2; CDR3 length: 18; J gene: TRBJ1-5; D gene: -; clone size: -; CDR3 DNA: TGTGCCAGCAGTCCACAGGGAGCCTCCCCTTATAGCAATCAGCCCCAGCATTTT; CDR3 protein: CASSPQGASPYSNQPQHF
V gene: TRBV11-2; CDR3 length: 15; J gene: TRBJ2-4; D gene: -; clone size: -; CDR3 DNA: TGTGCCAGCAGCTTAGTTGGTCAGGGGCGGACCATTCAGTACTTC; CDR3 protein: CASSLVGQGRTIQYF
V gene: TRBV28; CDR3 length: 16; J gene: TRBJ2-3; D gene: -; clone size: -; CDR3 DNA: TGTGCCAGCAGTTCCGGGGGAGCCCCAAGCACAGATACGCAGTATTTT; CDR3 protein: CASSSGGAPSTDTQYF
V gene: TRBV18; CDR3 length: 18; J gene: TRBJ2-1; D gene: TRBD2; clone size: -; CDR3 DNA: TGTGCCAGCTCACCACCGGGACTAGCGGGGGGGACCTACAATGAGCAGTTCTTC; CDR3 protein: CASSPPGLAGGTYNEQFF
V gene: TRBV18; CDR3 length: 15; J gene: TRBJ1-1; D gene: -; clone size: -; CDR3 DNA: TGTGCCAGCTCACCAAGGGGGGGCGTGGGGACTGAAGCTTTCTTT; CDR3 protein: CASSPRGGVGTEAFF
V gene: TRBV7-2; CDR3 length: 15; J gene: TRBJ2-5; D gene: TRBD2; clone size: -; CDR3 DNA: TGTGCCAGCAGCTTAATGGGCGGGGGTAAAGAGACCCAGTACTTC; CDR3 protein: CASSLMGGGKETQYF
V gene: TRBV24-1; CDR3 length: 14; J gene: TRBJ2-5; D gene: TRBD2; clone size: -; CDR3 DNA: TGTGCCACCAGTGATTCGGGAGGGGGGGAGACCCAGTACTTC; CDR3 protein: CATSDSGGGETQYF
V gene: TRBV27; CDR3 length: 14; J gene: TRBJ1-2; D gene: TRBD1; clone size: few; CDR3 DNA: TGTGCCAGCAGTTTCCGACAGGGGGCGGGTGGCTACACCTTC; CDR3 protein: CASSFRQGAGGYTF
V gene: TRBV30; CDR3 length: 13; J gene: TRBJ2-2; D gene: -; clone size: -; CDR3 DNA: TGTGCCTGGATACGAGCGTTCACCGGGGAGCTGTTTTTT; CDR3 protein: CAWIRAFTGELFF
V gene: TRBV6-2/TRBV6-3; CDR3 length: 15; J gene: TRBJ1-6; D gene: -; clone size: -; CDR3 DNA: TGTGCCAGCAGTTACCCTAGTACACCGCGCGCACCCCTCCACTTT; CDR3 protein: CASSYPSTPRAPLHF
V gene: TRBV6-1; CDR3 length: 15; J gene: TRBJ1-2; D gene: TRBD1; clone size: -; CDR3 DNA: TGTGCCAGCAGTGAAGTGGACAGGGGCGGATATGGCTACACCTTC; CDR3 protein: CASSEVDRGGYGYTF
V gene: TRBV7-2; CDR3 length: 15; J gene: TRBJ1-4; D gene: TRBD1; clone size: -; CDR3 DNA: TGTGCCAGCAGCTCTCAGGGGGCGAGAGATGAAAAACTGTTTTTT; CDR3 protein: CASSSQGARDEKLFF
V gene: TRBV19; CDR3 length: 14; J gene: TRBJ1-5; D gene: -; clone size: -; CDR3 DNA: TGTGCCAGTAGTATAGCTAGCAGCAATCAGCCCCAGCATTTT; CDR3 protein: CASSIASSNQPQHF
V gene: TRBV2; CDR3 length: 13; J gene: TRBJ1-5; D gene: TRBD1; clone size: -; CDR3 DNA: TGTGCCAGCGGGGACAGTAGCAATCAGCCCCAGCATTTT; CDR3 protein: CASGDSSNQPQHF
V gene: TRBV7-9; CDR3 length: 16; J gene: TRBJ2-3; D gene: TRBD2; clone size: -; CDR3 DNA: TGTGCCAGCAGCTTGTCTAGCGGGGGTCGGGCGGATACGCAGTATTTT; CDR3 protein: CASSLSSGGRADTQYF
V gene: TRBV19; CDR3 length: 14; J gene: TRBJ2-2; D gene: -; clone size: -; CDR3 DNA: TGTGCCAGTAGTATAGGTCCGGAGACCGGGGAGCTGTTTTTT; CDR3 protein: CASSIGPETGELFF
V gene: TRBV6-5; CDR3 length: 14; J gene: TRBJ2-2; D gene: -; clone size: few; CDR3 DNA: TGTGCCAGCAGTTTGCAGATAAACACCGGGGAGCTGTTTTTT; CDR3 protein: CASSLQINTGELFF